These T cell receptor beta chains were read from a single sample in a study of cytomegalovirus exposure and HLA in healthy donors. The data were produced by immunoSEQ multiplex PCR, yet TCRdb's version contains in-frame clones alone and is incomplete. The sample holds some 160,000 clones; around 80% are singletons and the top ten take more than 1.5%. The sequenced sample consisted of PBMCs. Receptor source: a woman between 18 and 29 years old in good health and CMV-seronegative. CDR3s include the opening cysteine and the closing phenylalanine or tryptophan. A D gene is named only where the DNA matches it firmly. Not all rows give a size; the values are once, few, many and, for expanded clones, a class.

DNA | CDR3 | size | J | D | V
TGTGCCAGCAGTTTATCGGGGGCAGGCCGTCGCGGGACAGGGGGCTCTGGTAGCAATCAGCCCCAGCATTTT | CASSLSGAGRRGTGGSGSNQPQHF | - | TRBJ1-5 | TRBD1 | TRBV27
TGCAGCGTCTCAGGGGGGCTTAATTCACCCCTCCACTTT | CSVSGGLNSPLHF | - | TRBJ1-6 | TRBD1 | TRBV29-1
TGCAGCGTTGGCGACAGGGACCTCTCCTACAATGAGCAGTTCTTC | CSVGDRDLSYNEQFF | - | TRBJ2-1 | TRBD1 | TRBV29-1
TGTGCCATAGGGAGAGGACAGGGGGACGAGCAGTACTTC | CAIGRGQGDEQYF | - | TRBJ2-7 | TRBD1 | TRBV10-3
TGTGCCAGTAGTATACTCCACAGCGGGGGGAACACCGGGGAGCTGTTTTTT | CASSILHSGGNTGELFF | - | TRBJ2-2 | TRBD2 | TRBV19
TGCGCCAGCAGCCAAGCCCGGACTAGCGGAAATGAGCAGTTCTTC | CASSQARTSGNEQFF | once | TRBJ2-1 | TRBD2 | TRBV4-1
TGTGCCAGCAGCTTGGACAGCTCCTACGAGCAGTACTTC | CASSLDSSYEQYF | - | TRBJ2-7 | - | TRBV7-9
TGTGCCAGCAGTTGGGGACGACAGGGGGGGATCACTGAAGCTTTCTTT | CASSWGRQGGITEAFF | - | TRBJ1-1 | TRBD1 | TRBV6-5
TGTGCCAGCAGCCAAACCATCGGAGGACAGTTGGTTGAGCAGTACTTC | CASSQTIGGQLVEQYF | - | TRBJ2-7 | - | TRBV14
TGTGCCTGCGCGACAGGTGGGGGGGTTCAGCCCCAGCATTTT | CACATGGGVQPQHF | - | TRBJ1-5 | - | TRBV30
TGCGCCAGCAGCGACAGAAATAATTCACCCCTCCACTTT | CASSDRNNSPLHF | - | TRBJ1-6 | - | TRBV5-1
TGTGCCAGCTCACGAGCGCGGGGTGGCTACACCTTC | CASSRARGGYTF | few | TRBJ1-2 | - | TRBV18
TGTGCCAGCAGCTTAGTTACAGGGGTGGACGAGCAGTACTTC | CASSLVTGVDEQYF | few | TRBJ2-7 | TRBD1 | TRBV11-2
TGTGCCAGCAGCTTGTTGGGACAGGGGGGCCATGGCTACACCTTC | CASSLLGQGGHGYTF | - | TRBJ1-2 | TRBD1 | TRBV5-5
TGCGCCAGCGGACCTGGGACAGGGGGCGGAGAGACCCAGTACTTC | CASGPGTGGGETQYF | - | TRBJ2-5 | TRBD1 | TRBV5-1
TGCGCCAGCAGCTTGGATCAGGGGGGCTACGAGCAGTACTTC | CASSLDQGGYEQYF | - | TRBJ2-7 | - | TRBV5-1
TGTGCCAGCAGCGAGTGGGAGGGCACTGAAGCTTTCTTT | CASSEWEGTEAFF | - | TRBJ1-1 | - | TRBV28
TGCAGCGTGTCAGCGAGAAGGCAAGAGACCCAGTACTTC | CSVSARRQETQYF | - | TRBJ2-5 | - | TRBV29-1
TGTGCCAGTAGTTGGGGACAGGGTAACACTGAAGCTTTCTTT | CASSWGQGNTEAFF | once | TRBJ1-1 | TRBD1 | TRBV19
TGTGCCTCTTTCGGGGGGGCACTTTACGTTCAAGAGACCCAGTACTTC | CASFGGALYVQETQYF | - | TRBJ2-5 | TRBD2 | TRBV30
TGTGCCAGCAGGACCACTAGTGAGCAGTTCTTC | CASRTTSEQFF | - | TRBJ2-1 | - | TRBV28
TGTGCCAGCAGCCAAGCGGTCGGTGTGGGGGGGGGCGAACTCTACGAGCAGTACTTC | CASSQAVGVGGGELYEQYF | - | TRBJ2-7 | - | TRBV4-2
TGCGCCAGCAGCCAGGATATTCGCAGGGTGTCAGGATATGGCTACACCTTC | CASSQDIRRVSGYGYTF | - | TRBJ1-2 | - | TRBV4-1
TGTGCCAGTAGTATAGGAGGGTATAGCAATCAGCCCCAGCATTTT | CASSIGGYSNQPQHF | once | TRBJ1-5 | - | TRBV19
TGTGCCAGCAGCTTATTCGCGGGGGGGCACAATGAGCAGTTCTTC | CASSLFAGGHNEQFF | - | TRBJ2-1 | TRBD2 | TRBV11-3
TGTGCCAGCAGCCAGACTAGCGGCGTCTCTGGGGCCAACGTCCTGACTTTC | CASSQTSGVSGANVLTF | - | TRBJ2-6 | TRBD2 | TRBV7-9
TGTGCCAGCAGAACAGGGAACTATGGCTACACCTTC | CASRTGNYGYTF | - | TRBJ1-2 | - | TRBV28
TGTGCCAGCAGACAGGTGGGGACAGGGTATGAAAAACTGTTTTTT | CASRQVGTGYEKLFF | - | TRBJ1-4 | TRBD1 | TRBV6-1
TGTGCCAGCAGCTACCGGACTAGCGGGGGTTGGGACTACAATGAGCAGTTCTTC | CASSYRTSGGWDYNEQFF | - | TRBJ2-1 | TRBD2 | TRBV5-5
TGTGCCAGCAGCTTAGCAGCCGGGGAGCTGTTTTTT | CASSLAAGELFF | once | TRBJ2-2 | - | TRBV13
TGTGCCAGCAGTTTCGGGACAGGGGCGGTAGATACGCAGTATTTT | CASSFGTGAVDTQYF | once | TRBJ2-3 | TRBD1 | TRBV27
TGTGCCAGCAGTGAACTCGGGACAGGGAAAGGCTACACCTTC | CASSELGTGKGYTF | - | TRBJ1-2 | TRBD1 | TRBV6-4
TGTGCCAGCACCTCATGGGCCTCGCCGACCACCGGGGAGCTGTTTTTT | CASTSWASPTTGELFF | - | TRBJ2-2 | - | TRBV27
TGTGCCAGTAGGTCCCCTAGAACGAACACCGGGGAGCTGTTTTTT | CASRSPRTNTGELFF | - | TRBJ2-2 | - | TRBV19
TGTGCCACCAGCACTTACGGGACAGGGGGCGGCAATGAGCAGTTCTTC | CATSTYGTGGGNEQFF | - | TRBJ2-1 | TRBD1 | TRBV15
TGTGCCAGCAGACCCGACAGGGGGCGAAACACTGAAGCTTTCTTT | CASRPDRGRNTEAFF | - | TRBJ1-1 | TRBD1 | TRBV6-5
TGTGCCAGCAGCTTTATTCGAGCCTTAGACAGGGATGAAGCTTTCTTT | CASSFIRALDRDEAFF | - | TRBJ1-1 | TRBD1 | TRBV5-6
TGTGCCAGCAGTCTTCAGGGGCTGGTGGTTCCCCTCCACTTT | CASSLQGLVVPLHF | - | TRBJ1-6 | - | TRBV27
TGTGCCAGCTCACCCGGTCTGCGTACAGATACGCAGTATTTT | CASSPGLRTDTQYF | - | TRBJ2-3 | - | TRBV18
TGTGCCAGCTCGGAAAGGACTGGCGGAAACACCATATATTTT | CASSERTGGNTIYF | - | TRBJ1-3 | - | TRBV6-5
TGTGCCAGCCACAAGTGGAGAGATCAGCCCCAGCATTTT | CASHKWRDQPQHF | - | TRBJ1-5 | - | TRBV5-8
TGTGCCAGCAGCAATCCGGGACTAGTCAACACCGGGGAGCTGTTTTTT | CASSNPGLVNTGELFF | - | TRBJ2-2 | TRBD2 | TRBV7-9
TGTGCCAGCAGCTTAGGGGGCGCTGAAGCTTTCTTT | CASSLGGAEAFF | - | TRBJ1-1 | - | TRBV7-6
TGTGCCAGCAGTCCCCTCACAGGGGGAGGTACTGAAGCTTTCTTT | CASSPLTGGGTEAFF | once | TRBJ1-1 | TRBD1 | TRBV6-6
TGTGCCAGCAGCCAAACTCCGGGACTAGGCCCCTACGAGCAGTACTTC | CASSQTPGLGPYEQYF | - | TRBJ2-7 | TRBD2 | TRBV14
TGTGCCAGCAGTGTCAGATTCGGGGAGACCCAGTACTTC | CASSVRFGETQYF | - | TRBJ2-5 | - | TRBV25-1
TGCGCCAGCAGCAACACAGGGACGTCCTACAATGAGCAGTTCTTC | CASSNTGTSYNEQFF | - | TRBJ2-1 | - | TRBV4-1
TGTGCCAGCAGCCCACCTCGGACAAACACTGAAGCTTTCTTT | CASSPPRTNTEAFF | - | TRBJ1-1 | - | TRBV5-6
TGCGCCAGCAGTGGCGGACAGGGGAACACTGAAGCTTTCTTT | CASSGGQGNTEAFF | - | TRBJ1-1 | TRBD1 | TRBV10-1
TGTGCCAGCTCGCGTGCATCGGGGGGACACGAGCAGTACTTC | CASSRASGGHEQYF | - | TRBJ2-7 | TRBD2 | TRBV18
TGTGCCAGCAGCCCCGGACAGGGTTTGATCGAAAAACTGTTTTTT | CASSPGQGLIEKLFF | few | TRBJ1-4 | TRBD1 | TRBV14
TGTGCCAGCAGCGTAGCTACTCGGGGGAGCACAGATACGCAGTATTTT | CASSVATRGSTDTQYF | - | TRBJ2-3 | - | TRBV9
TGTGCCAGCACCAGAACAGGGTTACAAGAGACCCAGTACTTC | CASTRTGLQETQYF | - | TRBJ2-5 | - | TRBV13
TGTGCCTGGAGTGAGTACAGGGGGCGCAACTATGGCTACACCTTC | CAWSEYRGRNYGYTF | - | TRBJ1-2 | TRBD1 | TRBV30
TGTGCCAGCAGCGCACCGGGACAGGGGAGGCTTCAGTACTTC | CASSAPGQGRLQYF | - | TRBJ2-7 | TRBD1 | TRBV2
TGTGCCAGCAGCCAAGATCAAACTAGCGGGGACTACGAGCAGTACTTC | CASSQDQTSGDYEQYF | - | TRBJ2-7 | TRBD2 | TRBV4-2
TGTGCCAGCAGCCGGGACAGCTTGAACACTGAAGCTTTCTTT | CASSRDSLNTEAFF | few | TRBJ1-1 | TRBD1 | TRBV5-4